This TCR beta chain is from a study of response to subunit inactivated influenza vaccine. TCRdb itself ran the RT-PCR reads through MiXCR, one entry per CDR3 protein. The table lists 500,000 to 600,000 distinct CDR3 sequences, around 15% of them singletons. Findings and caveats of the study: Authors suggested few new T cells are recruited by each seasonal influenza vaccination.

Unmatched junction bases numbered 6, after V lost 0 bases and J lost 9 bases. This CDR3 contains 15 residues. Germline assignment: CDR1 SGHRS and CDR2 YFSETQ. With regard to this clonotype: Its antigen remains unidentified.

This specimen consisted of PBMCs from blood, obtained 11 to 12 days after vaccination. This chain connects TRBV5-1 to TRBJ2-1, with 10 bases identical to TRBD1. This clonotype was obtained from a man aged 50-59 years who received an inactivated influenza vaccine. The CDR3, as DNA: TGCGCCAGCAGCTTGGATGTGACAGGGGGCTTTGAGCAGTTCTTC. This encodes CASSLDVTGGFEQFF.